This entry lists 20 T cell receptor beta chains sequenced from one sample in a study of graft-versus-host responses after intestinal transplantation. Data came from immunoSEQ multiplex PCR; TCRdb stores just in-frame clones and leaves some out. The table has under 150,000 clones, just over 90% seen once; the top ten hold over 0.15%. These TCRs' antigens remain unknown. Sequenced here: unstimulated CD4+ T cells sorted from spleen or lymph node cells, sampled before intestinal transplant. The receptors originated from a human donor who received an intestinal transplant.

The chain joins TRBV18 to TRBJ2-3; 8 positions agree with TRBD2. The CDR3 is 14 amino acids. V shed 8 bases, J shed 8 bases, and the junction held 12 bases outside the gene matches. Germline-derived CDR1 and CDR2 are KGHSH and LQKENI. DNA for the CDR3: TGTGCCAGCCAATCACAGCGGGGGAGGGGTACGCAGTATTTT. It translates to CASQSQRGRGTQYF.

The chain employs TRBV9 and TRBJ1-4; 9 bases line up with TRBD1. This CDR3 is 17 amino acids long. Germline CDR1 and CDR2: SGDLS and YYNGEE. V lost 0 bases and J lost 7; bases outside the gene matches: 10. The CDR3 DNA follows: TGTGCCAGCAGCGTAGGGACAGGGGCAGGGTTTGGTGAAAAACTGTTTTTT. Protein product: CASSVGTGAGFGEKLFF. Full variable domain (missing parts from reference TRBV9 and TRBJ1-4): DSGVTQTPKHLITATGQRVTLRCSPRSGDLSVYWYQQSLDQGLQFLIQYYNGEERAKGNILERFSAQQFPDLHSELNLSSLELGDSALYFCASSVGTGAGFGEKLFFGSGTQLSVL.

Of note for this clone: In the same sample, other DNA sequences code for this CDR3. The V and J genes are TRBV19 and TRBJ1-2; a weak D match, TRBD1 (5 bases). Deletions cut 1 base from V and 7 bases from J, with 7 bases between. The CDR3 is 12 amino acids. CDR1 and CDR2 (germline): LNHDA, SQIVND (reference sequence). For the CDR3, the DNA is TGTGCCAGTAGTATAGTCGGGGGTGGCTACACCTTC. Translating it yields CASSIVGGGYTF.

The count of this clone is one. This chain connects TRBV29-1 to TRBJ1-2, with 9 positions matching TRBD1. Germline CDR1 is SQVTM and CDR2 is ANQGSEA. J gave up 4 bases and V 4 bases, and 7 bases lay outside the gene matches. The CDR3 contains 14 residues. The CDR3 loop reads CSVGGDRDRYGYTF. DNA of the CDR3: TGCAGCGTTGGGGGGGACAGGGACCGCTATGGCTACACCTTC.

The chain couples TRBV27 to TRBJ1-2; D is possibly TRBD1 (5 bases). The V gene's germline CDR1 is MNHEY and CDR2 SMNVEV (reference sequence). V was shortened by 6 bases and J by 2 bases, with 10 bases between the two germline ends. The CDR3 consists of 13 residues. The CDR3 protein is CASRPGENYGYTF. CDR3 nucleotide sequence: TGTGCCAGCAGACCGGGGGAAAACTATGGCTACACCTTC.

This sequence joins TRBV9 and TRBJ2-7; D is unclear. Germline V gives CDR1 SGDLS, CDR2 YYNGEE. This CDR3 comprises 14 residues. The V gene lost 0 bases and the J gene lost 5 bases, with 12 bases spanning the gap. CDR3 sequence: CASSVGERVHEQYF. The DNA for the CDR3 is TGTGCCAGCAGCGTAGGTGAAAGGGTCCACGAGCAGTACTTC.

This chain uses TRBV10-2 with TRBJ2-5; no definite D call. Trimming took off 3 bases at V and 0 bases at J, with 5 bases between the two ends. This CDR3 contains 13 residues. Germline values: CDR1 WSHSY, CDR2 SAAADI. CDR3 sequence: CASSEVDQETQYF. In nucleotides, the CDR3 is TGCGCCAGCAGTGAAGTGGACCAAGAGACCCAGTACTTC.

V usage is TRBV5-5 and J usage is TRBJ2-1; D gene uncertain. There are 16 residues in the CDR3. The V and J ends lost 3 bases and 10 bases respectively, with 23 bases between them. Germline V gene lookup returns CDR1 SGHKS and CDR2 YYEKEE (reference sequence). The CDR3 DNA sequence: TGTGCCAGCAGCTCGTCAAATTGGACCCTTCCTCGGGAGCAGTTCTTC. Encoded protein: CASSSSNWTLPREQFF.

This CDR3 is CASSGRVGDSPLHF. CDR3 bases: TGTGCCAGTAGTGGTAGGGTGGGGGATTCACCCCTCCACTTT. The chain combines TRBV19 with TRBJ1-6; D is perhaps TRBD1 (5 bases). CDR1 and CDR2 (germline): LNHDA, SQIVND (reference sequence). The CDR3 spans 14 residues. Trimming stripped 5 bases from V and 8 bases from J, with 13 bases between.

The chain uses TRBV5-1 and TRBJ1-5; 7 bases are a match to TRBD1. Germline CDR1 reads SGHRS; CDR2 reads YFSETQ. The J segment lost 7 bases and the V segment lost 2 bases, leaving 3 bases of the junction unmatched. The CDR3 is 13 residues long. The CDR3 region has the DNA TGCGCCAGCAGCTTAGACAGGGAACAGCCCCAGCATTTT. Encoded protein: CASSLDREQPQHF.

J is TRBJ2-3 and V is TRBV6-5, with 8 bases that match TRBD2. V lost 5 bases, J lost 11 bases, and 12 bases stayed unmatched. Germline V lookup: CDR1 MNHEY, CDR2 SVGAGI. The CDR3 covers 14 residues. The CDR3 DNA reads TGTGCCAGCAGTGCCAACTCCGGGGGGGCCAGGCAGTATTTT. Translating it yields CASSANSGGARQYF.

This chain joins TRBV6-5 and TRBJ1-6, with D possibly matching TRBD1 (5 bases). Germline V gives CDR1 MNHEY, CDR2 SVGAGI. V lost 4 bases, J lost 11 bases, and 21 bases lay in between. The CDR3 runs 16 residues. CDR3 DNA: TGTGCCAGCAGTTCCCGCCAGGACAACAAGTATGCACCCCTCCACTTT. Amino acid sequence: CASSSRQDNKYAPLHF.

This clone was seen more than once but under ten times. V is TRBV6-6 and J is TRBJ1-2; D gene uncertain. V was clipped by 5 bases and J by 8 bases, with 3 bases between them. Germline values: CDR1 MNHNY, CDR2 SVGAGI (reference sequence). This CDR3 has 9 amino acids. The CDR3 loop reads CASSPGYTF. The DNA of the CDR3 is TGTGCCAGCAGTCCCGGCTACACCTTC.

The V call is TRBV6-6, the J call TRBJ2-7; TRBD1 or TRBD2 may be the D gene (5 bases each). V was cut by 6 bases and J by 0 bases, with 12 bases left in between. CDR1 and CDR2 from the germline V gene are MNHNY and SVGAGI (reference sequence). The CDR3 covers 14 residues. The CDR3 bases are TGTGCCAGCAGAAGGGACGCCGGCTCCTACGAGCAGTACTTC. This encodes CASRRDAGSYEQYF.

This sequence joins TRBV9 and TRBJ2-1, with 11 bases that match TRBD2. The CDR3 length is 14 residues. V lost 0 bases and J lost 11; bases outside the gene matches: 4. CDR1 is SGDLS, CDR2 YYNGEE, per germline. The CDR3, as DNA: TGTGCCAGCAGCGTAGGGCTAGCGGGGGGCCAGCAGTTCTTC. Protein product: CASSVGLAGGQQFF. Full variable domain (remainder filled in from reference TRBV9 and TRBJ2-1): DSGVTQTPKHLITATGQRVTLRCSPRSGDLSVYWYQQSLDQGLQFLIQYYNGEERAKGNILERFSAQQFPDLHSELNLSSLELGDSALYFCASSVGLAGGQQFFGPGTRLTVL.

This chain links TRBV28 with TRBJ1-2; D gene uncertain. This CDR3 has 12 residues. CDR1 MDHEN and CDR2 SYDVKM come from the germline V gene. The V and J ends lost 1 base and 8 bases respectively, with 8 bases between them. The CDR3 here is CASSLFEEGYTF. The CDR3 coding sequence is TGTGCCAGCAGTTTATTCGAGGAAGGCTACACCTTC.

This chain uses TRBV9 with TRBJ1-2; maybe TRBD1 (6 bases). In germline, CDR1 is SGDLS, CDR2 YYNGEE. The CDR3 has 15 residues. With 2 bases removed from V and 3 bases from J, the gap between germline ends came to 14 bases. The CDR3 sequence is CASSVPPPGDYGYTF. CDR3 nucleotide sequence: TGTGCCAGCAGCGTCCCCCCCCCAGGGGACTATGGCTACACCTTC.

The rearrangement uses TRBV27 and TRBJ1-6; a possible D gene is TRBD1 (6 bases). The germline V gene has CDR1 MNHEY and CDR2 SMNVEV (reference sequence). V was shortened by 1 base and J by 9 bases, with 10 bases between the two germline ends. The CDR3 runs 14 residues. For the CDR3, the DNA is TGTGCCAGCAGTTTATGGCAGGGGAGTTCACCCCTCCACTTT. It specifies CASSLWQGSSPLHF.

The CDR3 bases are TGTGCCAGCAGCTTGACCAGTGGAAACACCATATATTTT. Its protein product is CASSLTSGNTIYF. The V gene is TRBV7-8, the J gene TRBJ1-3; D ambiguous. The length of the CDR3 is 13 residues. Trimming took 3 bases from V and 3 from J, leaving 6 bases between them. The germline V gene encodes CDR1 SGHVS and CDR2 FQNEAQ. Using reference TRBV7-8 and TRBJ1-3 for the parts outside the CDR3, the full variable domain is GAGVSQSPRYKVAKRGQDVALRCDPISGHVSLFWYQQALGQGPEFLTYFQNEAQLDKSGLPSDRFFAERPEGSVSTLKIQRTQQEDSAVYLCASSLTSGNTIYFGEGSWLTVV.

The V and J genes are TRBV18 and TRBJ2-7; the D is unclear. Trimming took off 1 base at V and 6 bases at J, with 13 bases between the two ends. Germline V gene sequence: CDR1 KGHSH, CDR2 LQKENI. The CDR3 runs to 14 residues. The DNA for the CDR3 is TGTGCCAGCTCACCACTCCCAGACCCGGGCGAGCAGTACTTC. Amino acids: CASSPLPDPGEQYF.